These 18 T cell receptor beta chains were all obtained from the same sample, sequenced in a study of T cells in narcolepsy. This table comes from immunoSEQ multiplex PCR, and its TCRdb copy is limited to in-frame clones, with some not included. The data show under 20,000 clones, around 84% seen once. Specimen: memory (CD45RA-) CD4+ T cells from blood. The receptors were gathered from a human donor in good health.

This chain connects TRBV5-1 to TRBJ2-2; 10 nucleotides match TRBD1. The CDR3 is made up of 17 amino acids. V was pared by 2 bases and J by 1 base, with 5 bases of the junction left unmatched. Germline CDR1 reads SGHRS; CDR2 reads YFSETQ. Written as DNA, the CDR3 is TGCGCCAGCAGCTTTAAACGGGACAGGGGGAACACCGGGGAGCTGTTTTTT. It encodes CASSFKRDRGNTGELFF.

This clone has just one count. The V gene is TRBV30, the J gene TRBJ2-1; D is ambiguous. V was trimmed by 3 bases and J by 2 bases, leaving 8 bases between them. Germline CDR1 GTSNPN, CDR2 SVGIG (reference sequence). This CDR3 contains 13 residues. The CDR3 nucleotides read TGTGCCTGGAGCCCCTTCCCCTACAATGAGCAGTTCTTC. This encodes CAWSPFPYNEQFF. The variable domain in full, completed from reference TRBV30 and TRBJ2-1, reads SQTIHQWPATLVQPVGSPLSLECTVEGTSNPNLYWYRQAAGRGLQLLFYSVGIGQISSEVPQNLSASRPQDRQFILSSKKLLLSDSGFYLCAWSPFPYNEQFFGPGTRLTVL.

The table lists this clone with a count of one. The chain uses TRBV2 and TRBJ2-3; 15 positions agree with TRBD2. The CDR3 consists of 23 residues. In germline, CDR1 is SNHLY, CDR2 FYNNEI. Trimming cost V 6 bases and J 0 bases; bases outside gene matches: 22. CDR3 sequence reads: CASRERSATGLAGGSTSTDTQYF. The CDR3 nucleotides are TGTGCCAGCAGGGAGCGGTCGGCCACGGGACTAGCGGGAGGTTCCACGAGCACAGATACGCAGTATTTT.

The chain links TRBV5-1 to TRBJ2-1; 11 positions agree with TRBD2. With 3 bases clipped from V and 7 bases from J, the junction kept 3 bases outside the gene matches. Germline CDR1 reads SGHRS; CDR2 reads YFSETQ. CDR3 length: 14 residues. This CDR3 is CASSSLAGGNEQFF. CDR3 in DNA: TGCGCCAGCAGCTCCCTAGCGGGGGGAAATGAGCAGTTCTTC.

This chain uses TRBV27 with TRBJ1-1, with D possibly being TRBD1 (6 bases). The CDR3 runs to 15 residues. Trimming removed 6 bases from V and 5 bases from J, with 19 bases in between. Germline values: CDR1 MNHEY, CDR2 SMNVEV (reference sequence). The DNA for the CDR3 is TGTGCCAGCAGACTGGGGAGGGGGTTAGGGACTGAAGCTTTCTTT. Amino acids: CASRLGRGLGTEAFF.

The sample holds one count of this clone. The chain employs TRBV5-4 and TRBJ1-5; D may be TRBD1 (6 bases). The CDR3 length is 15 residues. Trimming took off 4 bases at V and 7 bases at J, with 18 bases between the two ends. Per germline, CDR1 SGHNT and CDR2 YYREEE (reference sequence). The chain's CDR3 is CASSQDQGGHQPQHF. DNA of the CDR3: TGTGCCAGCAGCCAAGATCAAGGGGGTCACCAGCCCCAGCATTTT.

The genes are TRBV2 and TRBJ1-1, with TRBD1 as a possible D gene (6 bases). The CDR3 contains 13 residues. V lost 10 bases to trimming and J lost 5 bases, with 17 bases between them. CDR1 is SNHLY, CDR2 FYNNEI, per germline. The CDR3 DNA reads as TGTGCCACCACTAGGGGGGAGGTAACTGAAGCTTTCTTT. Its translation is CATTRGEVTEAFF.

The chain employs TRBV20-1 and TRBJ2-7; D gene uncertain. The CDR3 runs 11 residues. Trimming pared 2 bases from V and 9 bases from J, leaving 11 bases between. Germline V gene lookup returns CDR1 DFQATT and CDR2 SNEGSKA (reference sequence). CDR3 sequence: CSARSAGRQYF. The CDR3 coding sequence is TGCAGTGCTAGATCGGCCGGTCGGCAGTACTTC.

The gene calls are TRBV11-2 and TRBJ2-1; TRBD2 matches at 8 bases. J was trimmed by 8 bases and V by 0 bases; bases with no gene match: 15. This CDR3 comprises 18 residues. The V gene's germline CDR1 is SGHAT and CDR2 FQNNGV. This CDR3 reads CASSLDRGAGAWGDEQFF. CDR3 DNA sequence: TGTGCCAGCAGCTTAGACCGGGGAGCGGGAGCCTGGGGAGATGAGCAGTTCTTC.

The gene calls are TRBV2 and TRBJ1-3; tentatively, D is TRBD1 (5 bases). The germline V gene encodes CDR1 SNHLY and CDR2 FYNNEI. The CDR3 runs 16 residues. Trimming cost V 8 bases and J 0 bases, with 17 bases left between them. Written as DNA, the CDR3 is TGTGCCAGCGCCCGGGACCGTTACACCTCTGGAAACACCATATATTTT. This codes for CASARDRYTSGNTIYF.

Only a few counts were recorded for this clone. This chain joins TRBV6-1 and TRBJ2-1; D is ambiguous. The length of the CDR3 is 15 residues. Trimming removed 2 bases from V and 7 bases from J, with 15 bases in between. Germline V gene data show CDR1 as MNHNS and CDR2 as SASEGT. Written as DNA, the CDR3 is TGTGCCAGCAGTGAATATATTTCCGGAGAGAATGAGCAGTTCTTC. Translation: CASSEYISGENEQFF.

Here the CDR3 DNA reads TGCGCCAGCAGCTTCGGGACAGGGGGATTGAACACTGAAGCTTTCTTT. Protein: CASSFGTGGLNTEAFF. V gene TRBV5-1 combines with J gene TRBJ1-1, with TRBD1 matching 11 bases. V trimming: 2 bases; J trimming: 0 bases; junction bases outside the gene matches: 3. The CDR3 sequence is 16 residues long. Germline CDR1 and CDR2: SGHRS and YFSETQ.

This rearrangement joins TRBV2 to TRBJ2-5; the D gene is possibly TRBD1 (5 bases). V was shortened by 10 bases and J by 3 bases, with 18 bases between the two germline ends. Germline assignment: CDR1 SNHLY and CDR2 FYNNEI. The CDR3 consists of 14 residues. This chain's CDR3 is CATQSRALEETQYF. In nucleotides, the CDR3 is TGTGCCACCCAATCCAGGGCGCTCGAAGAGACCCAGTACTTC.

V is TRBV18 and J is TRBJ1-3; D unresolved. The CDR3 totals 15 residues. The germline V gene has CDR1 KGHSH and CDR2 LQKENI. Between the trimmed V and J ends, which lost 2 bases and 0 bases, there was a span of 8 bases. The CDR3 loop is CASSPSAVSGNTIYF. The CDR3 DNA reads TGTGCCAGCTCACCAAGCGCCGTCTCTGGAAACACCATATATTTT. The whole variable domain, filled in from reference TRBV18 and TRBJ1-3, reads NAGVMQNPRHLVRRRGQEARLRCSPMKGHSHVYWYRQLPEEGLKFMVYLQKENIIDESGMPKERFSAEFPKEGPSILRIQQVVRGDSAAYFCASSPSAVSGNTIYFGEGSWLTVV.

The chain links TRBV4-1 to TRBJ1-1; D might be TRBD1 (5 bases). Germline CDR1 is MGHRA and CDR2 is YSYEKL. This CDR3 is built from 13 residues. Deletions cut 0 bases from V and 8 bases from J, with 10 bases between. CDR3 amino acids: CASSQDRRGEAFF. Written as DNA, the CDR3 is TGCGCCAGCAGCCAAGATCGAAGGGGAGAAGCTTTCTTT.

The chain has TRBV30 and TRBJ1-2; unclear D gene. The CDR3 has 10 amino acids. V was clipped by 4 bases and J by 10 bases, with 10 bases between them. Per the germline V gene, CDR1 is GTSNPN and CDR2 is SVGIG (reference sequence). Here the CDR3 DNA reads TGTGCCTGGAAGGTCCTTCACTACACCTTC. This gives the protein CAWKVLHYTF.

The chain recombines TRBV7-2 with TRBJ2-1; 8 bases fit TRBD2. Germline CDR1 is SGHTA and CDR2 is FQGNSA. J lost 4 bases, V lost 7 bases, and 9 bases had no gene match. There are 15 residues in the CDR3. The CDR3 reads CASTPRGGRYNEQFF. The CDR3 DNA follows: TGTGCCAGCACCCCTCGGGGGGGCCGGTACAATGAGCAGTTCTTC.

The rearrangement uses TRBV15 and TRBJ1-2; 9 bases are a match to TRBD1. Per germline, CDR1 LNHNV and CDR2 YYDKDF (reference sequence). Trimming at V came to 1 base and at J to 2 bases, leaving 5 bases not matched to a gene. The CDR3 consists of 16 residues. The CDR3 nucleotides read TGTGCCACCAGCAGAGCCCGGACAGGGGACAACTATGGCTACACCTTC. This gives the protein CATSRARTGDNYGYTF.